Below, one TCR beta chain is given with its context. The data are from a study of blood T cell repertoires in COVID-19. The overall study: PBMCs, B-cell-depleted T cells, or T cells were the source of the cDNA or gDNA that made up the material.

Repertoires were generated with immunoSEQ multiplex PCR, while TCRdb's copy carries only in-frame clones and drops some. The table records approximately 240,000 clones, 86% of them present only once. This CDR3 is 13 amino acids long. Between the trimmed V and J ends, which lost 3 bases and 10 bases, there was a span of 16 bases. Germline V gene lookup returns CDR1 SQVTM and CDR2 ANQGSEA. The sequence came from a woman aged 30 to 39 who had recovered from COVID-19. The specimen sequenced was peripheral blood. This sequence joins TRBV29-1 and TRBJ2-1; D is unclear. CDR3 residues: CSVESQTLNEQFF. Here the CDR3 DNA reads TGCAGCGTTGAGTCCCAAACTTTGAACGAGCAGTTCTTC.